This T cell receptor (beta chain) derives from a study of blood T cell repertoires in COVID-19. Overall study: Whether acute or convalescent, the COVID-19 samples came from the United States, Italy and Spain. The cDNA or gDNA used as material had been derived from T cells, B-cell-depleted T cells, or PBMCs.

Germline CDR1 is MNHNS and CDR2 is SASEGT. The J segment lost 6 bases and the V segment lost 4 bases, leaving 22 bases of the junction unmatched. This CDR3 region has 19 residues. Per the study methods: Estimated nucleated cell counts came from reference gene primer amplification. Generated by immunoSEQ multiplex PCR, the TCRdb table keeps only in-frame clones and is missing some. That table gives V, J and clone size, and the DNA gave D and trimming. Among around 70,000 clones listed, about 92% were seen once. The sequence was obtained from a human donor in a cohort sampled during active COVID-19. Sequencing was done on a sample of peripheral blood. J is TRBJ2-3 and V is TRBV6-1; 7 bases align to TRBD1. The CDR3 is CASSVPRRVQGSPPDTQYF. CDR3 nucleotide sequence: TGTGCCAGCAGTGTCCCCCGAAGGGTACAGGGGTCTCCCCCGGATACGCAGTATTTT.